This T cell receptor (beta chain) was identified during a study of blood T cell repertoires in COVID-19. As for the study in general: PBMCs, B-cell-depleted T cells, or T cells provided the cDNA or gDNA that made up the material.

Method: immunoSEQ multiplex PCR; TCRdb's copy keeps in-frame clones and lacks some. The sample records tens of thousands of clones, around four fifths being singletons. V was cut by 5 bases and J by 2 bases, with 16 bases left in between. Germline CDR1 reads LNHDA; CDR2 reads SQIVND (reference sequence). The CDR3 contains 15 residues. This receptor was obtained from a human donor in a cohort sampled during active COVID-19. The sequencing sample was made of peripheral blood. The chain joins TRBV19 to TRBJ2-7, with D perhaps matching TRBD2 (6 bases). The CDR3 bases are TGTGCCAGTAGTCGGTTAGTGGCGGGGACCTACGAGCAGTACTTC. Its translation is CASSRLVAGTYEQYF. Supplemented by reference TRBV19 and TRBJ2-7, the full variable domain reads DGGITQSPKYLFRKEGQNVTLSCEQNLNHDAMYWYRQDPGQGLRLIYYSQIVNDFQKGDIAEGYSVSREKKESFPLTVTSAQKNPTAFYLCASSRLVAGTYEQYFGPGTRLTVT.